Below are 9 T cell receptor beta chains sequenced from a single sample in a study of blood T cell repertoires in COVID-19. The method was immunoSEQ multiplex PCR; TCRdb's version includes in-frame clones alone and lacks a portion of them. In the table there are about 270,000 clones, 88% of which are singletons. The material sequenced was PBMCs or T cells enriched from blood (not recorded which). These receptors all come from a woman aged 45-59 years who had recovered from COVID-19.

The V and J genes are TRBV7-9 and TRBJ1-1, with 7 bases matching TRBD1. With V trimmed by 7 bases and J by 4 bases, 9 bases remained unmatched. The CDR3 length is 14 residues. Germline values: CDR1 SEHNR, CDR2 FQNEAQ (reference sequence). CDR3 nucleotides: TGTGCCAGCACCCACGCGACAGGGCTCACTGAAGCTTTCTTT. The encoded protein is CASTHATGLTEAFF.

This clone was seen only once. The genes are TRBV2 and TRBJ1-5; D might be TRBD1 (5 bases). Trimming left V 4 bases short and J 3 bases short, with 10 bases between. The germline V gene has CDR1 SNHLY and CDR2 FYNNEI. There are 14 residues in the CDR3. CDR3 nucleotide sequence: TGTGCCAGCAGTGGAACGACAGCCAATCAGCCCCAGCATTTT. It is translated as CASSGTTANQPQHF.

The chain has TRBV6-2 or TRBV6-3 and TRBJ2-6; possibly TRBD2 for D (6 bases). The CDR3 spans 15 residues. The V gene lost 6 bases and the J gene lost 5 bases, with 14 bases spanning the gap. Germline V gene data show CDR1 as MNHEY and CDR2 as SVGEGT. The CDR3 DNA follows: TGTGCCAGCAGCCCCGGAGGGGCTCGGGCCAACGTCCTGACTTTC. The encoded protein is CASSPGGARANVLTF.

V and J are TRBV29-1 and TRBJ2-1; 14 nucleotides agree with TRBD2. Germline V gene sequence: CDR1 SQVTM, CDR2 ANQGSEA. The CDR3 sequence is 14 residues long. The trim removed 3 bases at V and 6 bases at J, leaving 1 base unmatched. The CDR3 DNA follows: TGCAGCGTTGAGACTAGCGGGAGGGGCAATGAGCAGTTCTTC. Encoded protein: CSVETSGRGNEQFF.

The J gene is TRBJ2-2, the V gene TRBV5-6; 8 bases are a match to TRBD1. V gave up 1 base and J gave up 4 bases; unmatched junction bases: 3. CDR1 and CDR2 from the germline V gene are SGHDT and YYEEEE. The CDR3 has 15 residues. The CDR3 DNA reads TGTGCCAGCAGCTTGAGCAGGGGGCTCACCGGGGAGCTGTTTTTT. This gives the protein CASSLSRGLTGELFF.

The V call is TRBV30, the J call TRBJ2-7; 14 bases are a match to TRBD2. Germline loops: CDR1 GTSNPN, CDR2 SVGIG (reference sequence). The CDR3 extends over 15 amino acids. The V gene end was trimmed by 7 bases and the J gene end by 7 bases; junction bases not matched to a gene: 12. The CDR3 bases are TGTGCCTCTGAACCGGGACTAGCGGGAGAGAGGGAGCAGTACTTC. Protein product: CASEPGLAGEREQYF.

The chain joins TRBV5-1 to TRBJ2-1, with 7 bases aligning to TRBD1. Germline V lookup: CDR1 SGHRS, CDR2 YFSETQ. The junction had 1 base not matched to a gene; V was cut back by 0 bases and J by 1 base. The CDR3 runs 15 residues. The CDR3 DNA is TGCGCCAGCAGCTTGGAGGGGGCATCCTACAATGAGCAGTTCTTC. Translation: CASSLEGASYNEQFF.

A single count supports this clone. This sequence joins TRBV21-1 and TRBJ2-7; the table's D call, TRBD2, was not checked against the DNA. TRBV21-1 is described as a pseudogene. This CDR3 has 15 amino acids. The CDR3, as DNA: TGTGCCAGCAGCATCCGGACTAGCGGGACTTACGAGCAGTACTTC. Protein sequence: CASSIRTSGTYEQYF.

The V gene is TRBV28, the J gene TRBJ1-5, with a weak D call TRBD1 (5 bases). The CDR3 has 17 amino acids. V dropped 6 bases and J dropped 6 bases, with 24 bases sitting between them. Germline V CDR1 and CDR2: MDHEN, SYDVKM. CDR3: CASRHKRSGGLGQPQHF. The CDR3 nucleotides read TGTGCCAGCAGGCACAAGCGAAGCGGGGGGTTAGGTCAGCCCCAGCATTTT.